This T cell receptor (beta chain) emerged from a study of CD8+ T cells in alopecia areata. General study points: During tofacitinib treatment, many expanded lesional clones remained in scalp and blood.

Extracted RNA was reverse transcribed, and the resulting cDNA served as sequencing template. Libraries were prepared by immunoSEQ multiplex PCR; TCRdb keeps only in-frame clonotypes and omits some of them. The data show around 300,000 clones, around three fifths seen once. Trimming took off 0 bases at V and 6 bases at J, with 15 bases between the two ends. The CDR3 runs 14 residues. The germline V gene has CDR1 SQVTM and CDR2 ANQGSEA. A few counts support this clone. Its target is unknown. Treatment given: oral pan-JAK inhibitor, 5-10 mg twice daily. This sample comprised CD4+ T cells sorted from blood, obtained at week 52, from a patient treated with tofacitinib. This TCR was sampled from a human donor with alopecia areata. The J gene is TRBJ2-7, the V gene TRBV29-1, with a weak D call TRBD2 (6 bases). CDR3 DNA sequence: TGCAGCGTTGAAGACGGGGGACGCGGGGTCGAGCAGTACTTC. Encoded protein: CSVEDGGRGVEQYF.